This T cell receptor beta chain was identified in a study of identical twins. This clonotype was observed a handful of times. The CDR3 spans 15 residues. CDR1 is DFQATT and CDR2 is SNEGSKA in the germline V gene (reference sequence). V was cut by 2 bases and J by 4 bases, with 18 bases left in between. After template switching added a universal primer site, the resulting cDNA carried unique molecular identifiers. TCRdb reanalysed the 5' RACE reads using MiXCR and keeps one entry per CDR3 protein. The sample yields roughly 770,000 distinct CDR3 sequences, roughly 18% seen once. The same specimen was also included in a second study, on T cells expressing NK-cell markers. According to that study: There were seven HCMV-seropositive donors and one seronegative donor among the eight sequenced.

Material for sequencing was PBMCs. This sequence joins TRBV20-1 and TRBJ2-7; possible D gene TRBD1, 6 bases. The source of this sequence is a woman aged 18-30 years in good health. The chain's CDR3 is CSARRAGALIYEQYF. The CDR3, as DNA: TGCAGTGCTAGAAGGGCAGGGGCCCTTATTTACGAGCAGTACTTC.